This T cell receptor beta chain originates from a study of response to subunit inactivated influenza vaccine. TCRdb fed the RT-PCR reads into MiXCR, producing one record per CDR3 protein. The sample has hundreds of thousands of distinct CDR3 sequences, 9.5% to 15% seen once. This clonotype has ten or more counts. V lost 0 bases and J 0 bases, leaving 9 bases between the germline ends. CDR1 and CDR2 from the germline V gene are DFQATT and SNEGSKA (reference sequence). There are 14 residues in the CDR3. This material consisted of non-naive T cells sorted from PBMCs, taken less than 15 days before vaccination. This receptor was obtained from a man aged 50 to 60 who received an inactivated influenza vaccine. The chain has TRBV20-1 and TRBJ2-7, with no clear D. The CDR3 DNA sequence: TGCAGTGCTAGAGATCGGACCAGCTCCTACGAGCAGTACTTC. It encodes CSARDRTSSYEQYF.